This T cell receptor beta chain is drawn from a study of graft-versus-host responses after intestinal transplantation (dated by TCRdb to the early 2020s). Background on the whole study: Multivisceral, liver-intestinal, or isolated intestinal transplants were received by the recipients. Alloreactive clones were identified by sequencing pre-transplant mixed lymphocyte reaction products and comparing them with unstimulated pre-transplant donor and recipient T cells. Anti-thymocyte globulin induction was given to all recipients, followed by maintenance tacrolimus and steroids for approximately 3 years. The cohort enrolled some 24 intestinal transplant recipients, one of whom was a retransplant, and a few patients without pretransplant specimens were excluded. Instead of going to the commercial service, samples from a few later patients were sequenced in-house on an Illumina MiSeq and processed with MiXCR. Graft-versus-host and host-versus-graft alloreactive T cell clones were tracked in the graft, circulation and bone marrow after intestinal transplantation using bulk TCR-beta CDR3 sequencing. A peak of at least 4% donor T cells among recipient peripheral blood mononuclear cells was the definition used for donor T cell macrochimerism.

Trimming leaves V shorter by 0 bases and J shorter by 5 bases, with the junction holding 9 bases beyond the gene matches. From a lookup of the germline V gene, CDR1 and CDR2 are MGHRA and YSYEKL. The CDR3 runs 17 residues from the cysteine to the phenylalanine. The sequence is cut down to CDR3 DNA, 51 bases in frame from base 1. Overall study outcomes, separate from this receptor: Early after transplant, peak levels of circulating GvH clones were associated with declines in HvG clones. The conclusions were limited by the relatively low number and heterogeneity of the intestinal transplant patients. In the allografts of patients with donor T cell macrochimerism, GvH to HvG T cell clonal ratios were high. GvH clones turned up in recipient bone marrow, with some appearing earlier in ileal mucosa or blood, a pattern consistent with an intestinal mucosal origin.

Reading the label with the study, this specimen's time point is: cells obtained before transplantation from donor or recipient. CD3+CD4+ and CD3+CD8+ populations were FACS-sorted from unstimulated pre-transplant donor and recipient cells taken from spleen or lymph nodes. Preparation of the library involved the immunoSEQ multiplex PCR assay. For most patients, genomic DNA was isolated with the Qiagen DNeasy Blood and Tissue Kit and sent frozen to Adaptive Biotechnologies for TCR sequencing. For most patients, genomic DNA was subjected to high-throughput TCR-beta CDR3 sequencing by Adaptive Biotechnologies. The paper's processing steps were these. Adaptive's ImmunoSEQ software supplied the TCR sequencing data for about 18 patients, while MiXCR and VDJtools were used to process three other patients. To correct CD4 versus CD8 sorting errors, sequences present in both subsets at a frequency ratio below 5:1 were removed. CDR3 nucleotide sequences shared between donor and recipient were removed because their origin could not be assigned. Alloreactive clones required at least 2-fold expansion over unstimulated cells and minimum CFSE-low frequency of 0.002% (template counts) or 0.001% (read counts). Mappable clones were those detected in sequenced pre-transplant spleen, lymph node, or MLR CFSE-low populations of the donor or recipient. The cumulative frequency of alloreactive clones was calculated as a percentage of all sequences, weighted by copy number. TCRdb stores this immuneACCESS table with in-frame sequences only. Part of the clones is absent; in the studies checked, under half of the shortfall reflects unresolved V genes, and no reason is known for the rest. V, J and clone size are those of that table, while D and trimming were read from the DNA. This sample has around 70,000 clones in its table, and roughly 90% of those were observed once. The top ten clonotypes cover about 2.7% of the sample.

To note about this clone: The clone's antigen remains unknown. No base quality values were provided; no much bigger clone lies one nucleotide off.

The sequencing here drew on unstimulated CD8+ T cells sorted from spleen or lymph node cells, taken before intestinal transplant. The clonotype originates from a human donor who received an intestinal transplant. The rearranged chain carries TRBV4-1 and TRBJ1-4; TRBD1 fits 7 bases in the junction. The nucleotide sequence is given as TGCGCCAGCAGCCAAGATTTCAGGGGGACAGCGAATGAAAAACTGTTTTTT. The resulting protein is CASSQDFRGTANEKLFF.